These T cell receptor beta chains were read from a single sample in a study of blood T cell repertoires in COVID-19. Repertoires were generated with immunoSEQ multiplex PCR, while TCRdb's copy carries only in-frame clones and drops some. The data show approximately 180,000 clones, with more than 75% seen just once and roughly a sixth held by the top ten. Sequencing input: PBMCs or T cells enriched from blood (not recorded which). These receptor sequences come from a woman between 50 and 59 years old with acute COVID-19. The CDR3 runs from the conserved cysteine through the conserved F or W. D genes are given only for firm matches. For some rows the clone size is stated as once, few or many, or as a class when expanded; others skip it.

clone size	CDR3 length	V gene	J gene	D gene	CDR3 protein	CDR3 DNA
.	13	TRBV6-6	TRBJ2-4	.	CASSYLSQNIQYF	TGTGCCAGCAGTTATCTCTCTCAAAACATTCAGTACTTC
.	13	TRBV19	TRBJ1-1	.	CASIRTGLTEAFF	TGTGCCAGTATCCGGACGGGACTCACTGAAGCTTTCTTT
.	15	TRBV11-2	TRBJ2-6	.	CASSLQGSGANVLTF	TGTGCCAGCAGCTTACAGGGATCTGGGGCCAACGTCCTGACTTTC
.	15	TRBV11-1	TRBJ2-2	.	CASRAKGLGTGELFF	TGTGCCAGCAGGGCAAAGGGACTGGGCACCGGGGAGCTGTTTTTT
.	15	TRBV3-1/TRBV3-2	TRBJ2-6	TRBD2	CASSRGGAGANVLTF	TGTGCCAGCAGTCGGGGGGGGGCTGGGGCCAACGTCCTGACTTTC
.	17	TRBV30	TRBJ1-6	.	CAGDNRQVRLYNSPLHF	TGTGCCGGAGACAACAGACAGGTCCGCCTTTATAATTCACCCCTCCACTTT
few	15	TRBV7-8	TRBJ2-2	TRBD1	CASSRQGDITGELFF	TGTGCCAGCAGCCGACAGGGGGACATCACCGGGGAGCTGTTTTTT
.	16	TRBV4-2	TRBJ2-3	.	CASSRRDSPGTDTQYF	TGTGCCAGCAGCCGACGGGACTCCCCAGGGACAGATACGCAGTATTTT
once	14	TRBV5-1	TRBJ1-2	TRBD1	CASSSGTGVYGYTF	TGCGCCAGCAGCTCGGGAACAGGGGTCTATGGCTACACCTTC
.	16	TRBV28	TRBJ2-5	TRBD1	CASSVTGTGSVETQYF	TGTGCCAGCAGTGTAACCGGGACAGGCTCCGTGGAGACCCAGTACTTC
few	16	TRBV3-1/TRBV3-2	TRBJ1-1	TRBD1	CASSQDDRGWDTEAFF	TGTGCCAGCAGCCAAGATGACAGGGGGTGGGACACTGAAGCTTTCTTT
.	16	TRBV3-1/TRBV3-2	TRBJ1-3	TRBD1	CASSRWDRSSGNTIYF	TGTGCCAGCAGCCGTTGGGACAGGAGCTCTGGAAACACCATATATTTT
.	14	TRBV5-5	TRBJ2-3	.	CASSLGHRTDTQYF	TGTGCCAGCAGCTTGGGGCACAGGACAGATACGCAGTATTTT
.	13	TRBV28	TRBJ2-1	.	CASSLNSLNEQFF	TGTGCCAGCAGTTTAAACAGCCTCAATGAGCAGTTCTTC